The clone carrying this T cell receptor beta chain was seen a handful of times. The sample comes from a study of beta chain features in type 1 diabetes. Expressed TCRB transcripts were sequenced because the isolated RNA had all been reverse transcribed beforehand. TCRdb keeps only in-frame clones here, not all; method: immunoSEQ multiplex PCR. The table has under 250,000 clones, approximately 14% seen once. The CDR3 totals 15 residues. CDR1 is MGHRA and CDR2 is YSYEKL in the germline V gene. V dropped 2 bases and J dropped 3; count of bases not matched to a gene: 4. The origin of this receptor is a woman in her 40s in good health. The chain combines TRBV4-1 with TRBJ2-7; 10 bases agree with TRBD2. The sequenced sample was naive CD4+ T cells from blood. The CDR3: CASSQPSGGLYEQYF. The CDR3 region has the DNA TGCGCCAGCAGCCAACCTAGCGGGGGACTCTACGAGCAGTACTTC.